One sample yielded the 19 T cell receptor beta chains listed below, sequenced in a study of shared clonotypes between healthy human individuals. Assay: immunoSEQ multiplex PCR; the TCRdb copy retains only in-frame clones and omits some. The table lists some 2 million clones, over 85% of them singletons. The sample consisted of naive CD4+ T cells sorted from blood. Subset meaning: CD45RA+ positively selected. These receptors were obtained from a man aged 18-30 years in good health.

CDR3 DNA sequence: TGTGCCAGCAGTACAGGAACTAATGAAAAACTGTTTTTT. It encodes CASSTGTNEKLFF. The V gene is TRBV25-1, the J gene TRBJ1-4; D might be TRBD1 (5 bases). From germline, CDR1 is MGHDK and CDR2 SYGVNS. This CDR3 contains 13 residues. With 5 bases removed from V and 1 base from J, the gap between germline ends came to 5 bases.

This chain joins TRBV7-9 and TRBJ2-7; 9 nucleotides agree with TRBD2. The V gene's germline CDR1 is SEHNR and CDR2 FQNEAQ (reference sequence). Trimming took 5 bases from V and 3 from J; bases not matched to a gene: 8. The CDR3 sequence is 15 residues long. This CDR3 reads CASSKLAGVHYEQYF. In DNA form, the CDR3 reads TGTGCCAGCAGCAAACTAGCGGGCGTACACTACGAGCAGTACTTC. The variable domain in full, with the rest retrieved from reference TRBV7-9 and TRBJ2-7, is DTGVSQNPRHKITKRGQNVTFRCDPISEHNRLYWYRQTLGQGPEFLTYFQNEAQLEKSRLLSDRFSAERPKGSFSTLEIQRTEQGDSAMYLCASSKLAGVHYEQYFGPGTRLTVT.

This sequence joins TRBV13 and TRBJ2-1; 7 bases align to TRBD1. V was pared by 4 bases and J by 0 bases, with 9 bases of the junction left unmatched. CDR3 length equals 17 residues. From germline, CDR1 is PRHDT and CDR2 FYEKMQ (reference sequence). The CDR3 DNA reads as TGTGCCAGCAGCTCGTCAACAGGGGCCACCTCCTACAATGAGCAGTTCTTC. It specifies CASSSSTGATSYNEQFF.

The chain is built from TRBV30 and TRBJ1-5; D unclear. V was shortened by 2 bases and J by 0 bases, with 8 bases between the two germline ends. Germline V gene sequence: CDR1 GTSNPN, CDR2 SVGIG (reference sequence). The CDR3 covers 14 residues. The CDR3 DNA reads TGTGCCTGGAGTCCCGGGTATAGCAATCAGCCCCAGCATTTT. Its protein product is CAWSPGYSNQPQHF.

The chain combines TRBV4-1 with TRBJ1-5; no clear D gene. This CDR3 is 16 amino acids long. The germline CDR1 and CDR2 sequences are MGHRA and YSYEKL. Trimming stripped 4 bases from V and 1 base from J, with 14 bases between. CDR3 nucleotide sequence: TGCGCCAGCAGCCTAATCATACAGACGAGCAATCAGCCCCAGCATTTT. This gives the protein CASSLIIQTSNQPQHF.

V and J are TRBV28 and TRBJ1-1; no clear D. V lost 2 bases, J lost 1 base, and 17 bases lay in between. In germline, CDR1 is MDHEN, CDR2 SYDVKM. The CDR3 spans 17 residues. CDR3 in amino acids: CASSLNFGRWRNTEAFF. For the CDR3, the DNA is TGTGCCAGCAGTTTAAACTTTGGCCGGTGGAGGAACACTGAAGCTTTCTTT.

The V call is TRBV6-1, the J call TRBJ1-5, with 9 bases aligning to TRBD1. The CDR3 contains 18 residues. Germline CDR1 is MNHNS and CDR2 is SASEGT. V dropped 2 bases and J dropped 0; count of bases not matched to a gene: 8. CDR3 sequence: CASSEHGTGIFSNQPQHF. The CDR3 DNA sequence: TGTGCCAGCAGTGAACACGGGACAGGGATATTTAGCAATCAGCCCCAGCATTTT.

The CDR3 here is CAWSPSFYEQYF. The DNA of the CDR3 is TGTGCCTGGAGTCCCTCCTTCTACGAGCAGTACTTC. J is TRBJ2-7 and V is TRBV30, with D unclear. V gave up 2 bases and J gave up 3 bases, with 8 bases separating them. Germline V CDR1 and CDR2: GTSNPN, SVGIG (reference sequence). The length of the CDR3 is 12 residues.

The V gene is TRBV10-3, the J gene TRBJ2-2; TRBD1 matches 12 bases. Germline CDR1 and CDR2: ENHRY and SYGVKD. The CDR3 has 16 amino acids. The J segment lost 6 bases and the V segment lost 4 bases, leaving 6 bases of the junction unmatched. The CDR3 sequence is CAISGPGQGASGELFF. CDR3 nucleotides: TGTGCCATCAGTGGTCCGGGACAGGGGGCTTCCGGGGAGCTGTTTTTT.

The chain couples TRBV4-1 to TRBJ1-2; D is perhaps TRBD1 (5 bases). The germline gives CDR1 MGHRA, CDR2 YSYEKL. The CDR3 runs 13 residues. Trimming took 3 bases from V and 0 from J, leaving 5 bases between them. CDR3 DNA: TGCGCCAGCAGCCAGGGGGCTAACTATGGCTACACCTTC. This encodes CASSQGANYGYTF.

The sample holds one count of this clone. This sample also contains other DNA sequences that code for the same CDR3. The rearrangement links TRBV5-1 to TRBJ2-7; D is unclear. This CDR3 spans 14 amino acids. The V gene lost 0 bases and the J gene lost 1 base, with 8 bases spanning the gap. CDR1 and CDR2 (germline): SGHRS, YFSETQ. The CDR3, as DNA: TGCGCCAGCAGCTTGGAGGTCAGTTCCTACGAGCAGTACTTC. The encoded protein is CASSLEVSSYEQYF. The entire variable domain, with the rest obtained from reference TRBV5-1 and TRBJ2-7, is as follows: KAGVTQTPRYLIKTRGQQVTLSCSPISGHRSVSWYQQTPGQGLQFLFEYFSETQRNKGNFPGRFSGRQFSNSRSEMNVSTLELGDSALYLCASSLEVSSYEQYFGPGTRLTVT.

This clone was counted once. J is TRBJ1-2 and V is TRBV5-1, with TRBD1 identical over 8 bases. Looked up from germline, CDR1 is SGHRS and CDR2 is YFSETQ. CDR3 length: 15 residues. Trimming at V came to 2 bases and at J to 4 bases, leaving 7 bases not matched to a gene. CDR3 region: CASSFGTGEGYGYTF. The CDR3 region has the DNA TGCGCCAGCAGCTTCGGGACAGGAGAAGGCTATGGCTACACCTTC. The whole variable domain, remainder taken from reference TRBV5-1 and TRBJ1-2, is KAGVTQTPRYLIKTRGQQVTLSCSPISGHRSVSWYQQTPGQGLQFLFEYFSETQRNKGNFPGRFSGRQFSNSRSEMNVSTLELGDSALYLCASSFGTGEGYGYTFGSGTRLTVV.

This clone was seen once. This CDR3 is also generated by other DNA sequences in the sample. The chain has TRBV5-1 and TRBJ1-6, with TRBD1 identical over 10 bases. Germline CDR1 and CDR2: SGHRS and YFSETQ. Unmatched junction bases numbered 2, after V lost 0 bases and J lost 5 bases. This CDR3 spans 16 amino acids. CDR3 sequence (DNA): TGCGCCAGCAGCTTGGGAGGGACAGGGGATAATTCACCCCTCCACTTT. It is translated as CASSLGGTGDNSPLHF.

With respect to this clone: The same CDR3 arises from other DNA sequences in this sample as well. J is TRBJ1-4 and V is TRBV5-1; 8 positions match TRBD1. V lost 2 bases and J lost 5; bases outside the gene matches: 2. This CDR3 region has 14 residues. Germline lookup yields CDR1 SGHRS and CDR2 YFSETQ. The CDR3 DNA is TGCGCCAGCAGCTTCGGACAGGGCAATGAAAAACTGTTTTTT. Translated: CASSFGQGNEKLFF.

The rearrangement links TRBV19 to TRBJ1-2, with TRBD1 as a possible D gene (6 bases). V lost 10 bases, J lost 5 bases, and 26 bases lay in between. The CDR3 consists of 16 residues. From germline, CDR1 is LNHDA and CDR2 SQIVND (reference sequence). This CDR3 is CATNSGTQPARYGYTF. The CDR3, as DNA: TGTGCCACCAATTCCGGGACACAACCCGCCAGGTATGGCTACACCTTC.

This chain uses TRBV5-1 with TRBJ1-2, with D unresolved. CDR1 and CDR2 from the germline V gene are SGHRS and YFSETQ. Deletions cut 0 bases from V and 4 bases from J, with 13 bases between. The CDR3 runs 15 residues. The CDR3 loop is CASSLDWVVGYGYTF. The CDR3 DNA follows: TGCGCCAGCAGCTTGGATTGGGTAGTCGGCTATGGCTACACCTTC.

V gene TRBV5-1 combines with J gene TRBJ2-2; maybe TRBD2 (5 bases). The CDR3 runs 13 residues. V lost 7 bases and J lost 2, with 9 bases in between. Germline CDR1 is SGHRS and CDR2 is YFSETQ. The DNA of the CDR3 is TGCGCCAGCGAGGGCAGAAACACCGGGGAGCTGTTTTTT. Amino acids: CASEGRNTGELFF. Full variable domain (remainder filled in from reference TRBV5-1 and TRBJ2-2): KAGVTQTPRYLIKTRGQQVTLSCSPISGHRSVSWYQQTPGQGLQFLFEYFSETQRNKGNFPGRFSGRQFSNSRSEMNVSTLELGDSALYLCASEGRNTGELFFGEGSRLTVL.

The rearrangement joins TRBV5-1 to TRBJ2-7; no clear D gene. The germline V gene has CDR1 SGHRS and CDR2 YFSETQ. V gave up 3 bases and J gave up 0 bases, with 13 bases separating them. CDR3 length equals 15 residues. The CDR3 DNA follows: TGCGCCAGCAGCTCCCAACCAGGCGGCTCCTACGAGCAGTACTTC. Translation gives CASSSQPGGSYEQYF.

V is TRBV10-3 and J is TRBJ1-3; D is perhaps TRBD1 (5 bases). CDR3 length equals 17 residues. Germline V gives CDR1 ENHRY, CDR2 SYGVKD. V lost 0 bases and J lost 2, with 14 bases in between. The CDR3 coding sequence is TGTGCCATCAGTGAGTCGATGGGGGGGATTGCTGGAAACACCATATATTTT. Its protein is CAISESMGGIAGNTIYF.